This TCR beta chain was observed in a study of cytomegalovirus exposure and HLA in healthy donors. Regarding the study as a whole: According to an earlier analysis, most TCR beta V segments yielded productive rearrangements about 90% or about 30% of the time. Apart from CMV serostatus, no immune exposure information was available. It was reportedly the case that the classifier diagnosed cytomegalovirus status with high specificity and sensitivity. 87-base-pair reads could not separate some V segments, including TRBV6-2 and TRBV6-3.

Comment on this clone: Its antigen is currently unknown.

Vbeta (60) and Jbeta (13) primers were used in the PCR. Using immunoSEQ multiplex PCR, the repertoire was profiled, and TCRdb retains in-frame clones only, with some absent. Of roughly 34,000 clones listed, 80% are singletons. The germline V and J ends were trimmed by 6 bases and 6 bases, with 12 bases remaining between them. This CDR3 spans 11 amino acids. Germline V lookup: CDR1 DFQATT, CDR2 SNEGSKA (reference sequence). The chain links TRBV20-1 to TRBJ2-7; D is possibly TRBD1 (6 bases). The sequence came from a male donor in good health and CMV-seronegative. Sequencing was done on a sample of PBMCs. The CDR3 region has the DNA TGCAGTGCGCTTCAGGGGCTCGAGCAGTACTTC. Its protein product is CSALQGLEQYF.